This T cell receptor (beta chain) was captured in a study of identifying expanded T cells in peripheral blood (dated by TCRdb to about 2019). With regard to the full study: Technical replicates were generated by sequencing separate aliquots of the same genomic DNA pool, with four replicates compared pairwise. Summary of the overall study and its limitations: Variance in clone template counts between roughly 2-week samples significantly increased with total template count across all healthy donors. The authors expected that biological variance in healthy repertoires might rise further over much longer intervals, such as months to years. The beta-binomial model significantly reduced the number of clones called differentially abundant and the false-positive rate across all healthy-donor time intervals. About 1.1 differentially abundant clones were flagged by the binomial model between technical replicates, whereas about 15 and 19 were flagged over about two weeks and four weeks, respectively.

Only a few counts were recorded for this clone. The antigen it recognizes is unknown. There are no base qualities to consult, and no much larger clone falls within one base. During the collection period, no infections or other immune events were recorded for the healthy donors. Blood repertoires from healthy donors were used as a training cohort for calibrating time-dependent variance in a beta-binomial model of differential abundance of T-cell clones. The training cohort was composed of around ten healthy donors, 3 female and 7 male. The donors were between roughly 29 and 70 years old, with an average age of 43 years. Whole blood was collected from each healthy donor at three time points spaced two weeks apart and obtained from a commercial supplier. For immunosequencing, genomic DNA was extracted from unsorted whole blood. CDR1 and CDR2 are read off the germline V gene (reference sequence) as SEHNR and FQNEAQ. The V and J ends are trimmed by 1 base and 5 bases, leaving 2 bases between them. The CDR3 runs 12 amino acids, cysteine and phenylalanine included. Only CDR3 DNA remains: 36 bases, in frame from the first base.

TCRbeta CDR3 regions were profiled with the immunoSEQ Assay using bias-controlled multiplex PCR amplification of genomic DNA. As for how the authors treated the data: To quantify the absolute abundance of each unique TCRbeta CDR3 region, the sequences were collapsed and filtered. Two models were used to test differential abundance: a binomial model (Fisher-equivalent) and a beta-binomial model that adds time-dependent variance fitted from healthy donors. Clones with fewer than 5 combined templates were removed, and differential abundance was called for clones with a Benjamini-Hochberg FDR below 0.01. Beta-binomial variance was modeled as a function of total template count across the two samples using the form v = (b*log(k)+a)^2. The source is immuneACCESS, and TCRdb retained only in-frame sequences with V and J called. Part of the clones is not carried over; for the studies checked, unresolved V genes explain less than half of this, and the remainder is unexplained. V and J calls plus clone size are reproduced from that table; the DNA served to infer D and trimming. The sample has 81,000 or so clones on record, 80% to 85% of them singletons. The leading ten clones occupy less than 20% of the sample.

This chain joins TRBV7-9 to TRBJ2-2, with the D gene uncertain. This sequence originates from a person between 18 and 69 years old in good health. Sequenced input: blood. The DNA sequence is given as TGTGCCAGCAGCTTAGGAACCGGGGAGCTGTTTTTT. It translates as CASSLGTGELFF.